These T cell receptor beta chains were read from a single sample in a study of blood T cell repertoires in COVID-19. TCRdb's table, derived via immunoSEQ multiplex PCR, lists solely in-frame clones and lacks some. The data contain tens of thousands of clones, roughly 90% of them singletons. The sample comprised peripheral blood. The source is a woman in her 70s with active COVID-19. Both conserved end residues are part of each CDR3. The D gene is left open where the match is weak. Size values are once, few and many counts, or a class for expanded clones, and some rows have none.

clone_size	cdr3_length	d_call	v_call	j_call	cdr3_nt	cdr3_aa
NA	12	NA	TRBV9	TRBJ1-5	TGTGCCAGCAGCCCCAGAAATCAGCCCCAGCATTTT	CASSPRNQPQHF
NA	14	TRBD2	TRBV3-1/TRBV3-2	TRBJ2-3	TGTGCTTCGAACCGGCGGGGGACTGCAGATACGCAGTATTTT	CASNRRGTADTQYF
NA	15	NA	TRBV7-3	TRBJ1-6	TGTGCCAGCAGCCCCAGTGGAGGGGAGGCATCACCCCTCCACTTT	CASSPSGGEASPLHF
NA	15	NA	TRBV19	TRBJ2-4	TGTGCCAGTACCGCGGGGGCATCGGCCAAAAACATTCAGTACTTC	CASTAGASAKNIQYF
NA	17	TRBD2	TRBV7-3	TRBJ2-3	TGTGCCAGCAGCTTAATGGTTAGCGGGGGGGCAGGAGATACGCAGTATTTT	CASSLMVSGGAGDTQYF
NA	15	NA	TRBV9	TRBJ2-1	TGTGCCAGCAGCGTAGGCCAGGGGAGATACAATGAGCAGTTCTTC	CASSVGQGRYNEQFF
few	13	NA	TRBV30	TRBJ1-1	TGTGCCTGGAGTATGCGGGGGGACACTGAAGCTTTCTTT	CAWSMRGDTEAFF
few	15	NA	TRBV27	TRBJ1-4	TGTGCCAGCAGTCCAGAACAGGGACCTGTTGAAAAACTGTTTTTT	CASSPEQGPVEKLFF
NA	14	TRBD1	TRBV7-9	TRBJ2-7	TGTGCCAGCAGCCACAAGGACAGGAACTACGAGCAGTACTTC	CASSHKDRNYEQYF
NA	15	TRBD1	TRBV4-3	TRBJ1-6	TGCGCCAGCAGCCAAGGACAGGGGGCGAGGTCACCCCTCCACTTT	CASSQGQGARSPLHF
NA	16	TRBD2	TRBV11-2	TRBJ2-2	TGTGCCAGCAGCAAGGGACTAGCGGAAAACACCGGGGAGCTGTTTTTT	CASSKGLAENTGELFF
NA	15	TRBD1	TRBV19	TRBJ2-5	TGTGCCAGTAGTATCGGGACAGGGGGCATGGAGACCCAGTACTTC	CASSIGTGGMETQYF
NA	16	TRBD1	TRBV7-6	TRBJ2-2	TGTGCCAGCAGCTTACGGCACAGGGGACGTACCGGGGAGCTGTTTTTT	CASSLRHRGRTGELFF
NA	16	TRBD1	TRBV27	TRBJ2-2	TGTGCCAGCAGCGCGGACAGGGCGGGGTACACCGGGGAGCTGTTTTTT	CASSADRAGYTGELFF
NA	15	NA	TRBV29-1	TRBJ2-3	TGCAGCGTTGAAGGGGGGCCTCGGGCCACAGATACGCAGTATTTT	CSVEGGPRATDTQYF
few	13	TRBD1	TRBV30	TRBJ2-7	TGTGCCGGCAAGGGGACAGGGGATGGCGAGCAGTACTTC	CAGKGTGDGEQYF
NA	14	TRBD1	TRBV4-1	TRBJ1-4	TGCGCCAGCAGCCCTTGGGACAGGGGTGAAAAACTGTTTTTT	CASSPWDRGEKLFF
NA	13	NA	TRBV20-1	TRBJ1-2	TGCAGTGCTAGTTGGGAGTATGGCTATGGCTACACCTTC	CSASWEYGYGYTF
NA	11	NA	TRBV2	TRBJ1-2	TGTGCCAGCAGTGAAGTTGTCGTCTACACCTTC	CASSEVVVYTF
NA	17	TRBD2	TRBV13	TRBJ2-2	TGTGCCAGCAGCTCACTAGCGGGACTAGCGGGGACCGGGGAGCTGTTTTTT	CASSSLAGLAGTGELFF
NA	18	TRBD2	TRBV9	TRBJ2-4	TGTGCCAGCAGCTCCCAAGGCGGGACTAGCGGGGGGGCGAACATTCAGTACTTC	CASSSQGGTSGGANIQYF
NA	15	NA	TRBV7-3	TRBJ2-3	TGTGCCAGCAGCCATTACGGGCGGGGCGAAGATACGCAGTATTTT	CASSHYGRGEDTQYF
NA	15	NA	TRBV5-1	TRBJ1-4	TGCGCCAGCAGCTTGGGGGGCAGGCAAAATGAAAAACTGTTTTTT	CASSLGGRQNEKLFF